These 30 T cell receptor beta chains originate from one sample sequenced in a study of control samples from healthy donors and cancer patients. Measured with immunoSEQ multiplex PCR; TCRdb has only the in-frame clones, and not every one. The profile shows about 170,000 clones, around 88% of them singletons. Sample: blood. Receptors originate from a woman aged 25 to 39 in good health.

The chain links TRBV25-1 to TRBJ1-2, with D perhaps matching TRBD1 (5 bases). CDR3 size: 12 residues. The germline gives CDR1 MGHDK, CDR2 SYGVNS. With 5 bases removed from V and 8 bases from J, the gap between germline ends came to 12 bases. The DNA of the CDR3 is TGTGCCAGCAGTTACGGGGGATGGGGCTACACCTTC. Residues: CASSYGGWGYTF.

The chain carries TRBV24-1 and TRBJ2-2, with D possibly being TRBD2 (6 bases). Trimming stripped 9 bases from V and 0 bases from J, with 7 bases between. The CDR3 runs to 13 residues. Per germline, CDR1 KGHDR and CDR2 SFDVKD. The chain's CDR3 is CATGGTNTGELFF. CDR3 DNA: TGTGCCACCGGCGGGACGAACACCGGGGAGCTGTTTTTT.

This rearrangement joins TRBV7-9 to TRBJ2-1; 8 bases line up with TRBD2. V shed 4 bases, J shed 5 bases, and the junction held 4 bases outside the gene matches. The length of the CDR3 is 14 residues. Germline CDR1 reads SEHNR; CDR2 reads FQNEAQ (reference sequence). CDR3 protein: CASSYGSGDNEQFF. The CDR3 bases are TGTGCCAGCAGCTATGGTAGCGGGGACAATGAGCAGTTCTTC.

This chain uses TRBV5-1 with TRBJ1-5; D perhaps matches TRBD1 (6 bases). Germline CDR1 is SGHRS and CDR2 is YFSETQ. The CDR3 totals 14 residues. Trimming removed 4 bases from V and 5 bases from J, with 13 bases in between. The CDR3 bases are TGCGCCAGCAGCCTGACAGGAACGGATCAGCCCCAGCATTTT. Amino acid sequence: CASSLTGTDQPQHF.

The V and J genes are TRBV5-4 and TRBJ2-3, with TRBD2 matching over 9 bases. CDR1 is SGHNT, CDR2 YYREEE, per germline (reference sequence). The CDR3 is made up of 17 amino acids. Germline trimming cut 0 bases from V and 1 base from J; bases unmatched to any gene: 6. CDR3 DNA: TGTGCCAGCAGCTTGGGGACTAGCGCCGTCGGCACAGATACGCAGTATTTT. Translated, it gives CASSLGTSAVGTDTQYF.

The chain is built from TRBV28 and TRBJ1-2; 8 bases are shared with TRBD1. The CDR3 sequence is 14 residues long. Germline-derived CDR1 and CDR2 are MDHEN and SYDVKM. With 6 bases clipped from V and 3 bases from J, the junction kept 6 bases outside the gene matches. As DNA, the CDR3 is TGTGCCAGCAGGACAGGGGCGCAGGACTATGGCTACACCTTC. It codes for CASRTGAQDYGYTF.

This clone was picked up one time. This chain uses TRBV5-4 with TRBJ2-5, with 10 bases fitting TRBD2. The CDR3 runs to 15 residues. Germline V gene lookup returns CDR1 SGHNT and CDR2 YYREEE (reference sequence). After removal of 4 bases from V and 2 bases from J, the junction contained 5 bases not matched to a gene. CDR3 nucleotides: TGTGCCAGCAGCACCGTAGCGGGGGGACAAGAGACCCAGTACTTC. Translation gives CASSTVAGGQETQYF.

V usage is TRBV6-2 or TRBV6-3 and J usage is TRBJ2-7; 10 positions agree with TRBD2. Germline V gives CDR1 MNHEY, CDR2 SVGEGT. J was trimmed by 7 bases and V by 7 bases; bases with no gene match: 16. This CDR3 region has 16 residues. The DNA for the CDR3 is TGTGCCAGCATCCCCTCCCGGGCTAGCGGGAGAGGTGAGCAGTACTTC. Encoded protein: CASIPSRASGRGEQYF.

This clone was counted only a few times. The chain employs TRBV5-1 and TRBJ2-2; 10 bases map to TRBD2. Germline V gene sequence: CDR1 SGHRS, CDR2 YFSETQ. J was trimmed by 4 bases and V by 4 bases; bases with no gene match: 7. This CDR3 has 16 residues. CDR3 sequence (DNA): TGCGCCAGCAGCGAACTAGCGGGACCGCTCACCGGGGAGCTGTTTTTT. It codes for CASSELAGPLTGELFF.

The chain carries TRBV7-6 and TRBJ2-1; 7 bases are shared with TRBD1. With V trimmed by 7 bases and J by 5 bases, 11 bases remained unmatched. Germline V CDR1 and CDR2: SGHVS, FNYEAQ. This CDR3 is 15 amino acids long. The CDR3 here is CASTPLRDRNNEQFF. In nucleotides, the CDR3 is TGTGCCAGCACCCCTCTCCGGGACAGAAACAATGAGCAGTTCTTC.

This clone was detected only once. The CDR3 region is CASSPGTGWGVDGYTF. The CDR3 nucleotides read TGTGCCAGCAGCCCCGGGACGGGCTGGGGGGTGGATGGCTACACCTTC. The chain has TRBV7-9 and TRBJ1-2; perhaps TRBD1 as D (5 bases). The CDR3 consists of 16 residues. V lost 5 bases and J lost 6, with 22 bases in between. In germline, CDR1 is SEHNR, CDR2 FQNEAQ (reference sequence).

This clone was recorded once. This sequence joins TRBV19 and TRBJ2-3; D remains unclear. This CDR3 is built from 14 residues. Germline V gene lookup returns CDR1 LNHDA and CDR2 SQIVND (reference sequence). V lost 4 bases, J lost 1 base, and 9 bases lay in between. The CDR3 here is CASSTRYGTDTQYF. The CDR3 DNA reads as TGTGCCAGTAGTACGAGATACGGCACAGATACGCAGTATTTT.

The gene calls are TRBV6-5 and TRBJ1-2; possible D gene TRBD1, 5 bases. In germline, CDR1 is MNHEY, CDR2 SVGAGI. Trimming left V 6 bases short and J 0 bases short, with 8 bases between. This CDR3 is 13 amino acids long. For the CDR3, the DNA is TGTGCCAGCAGCAGGGAACCTAACTATGGCTACACCTTC. Its translation: CASSREPNYGYTF.

The chain uses TRBV6-5 and TRBJ2-1; TRBD1 matches at 9 bases. The CDR3 covers 15 residues. After removal of 7 bases from V and 4 bases from J, the junction contained 8 bases not matched to a gene. Germline loops: CDR1 MNHEY, CDR2 SVGAGI. CDR3 amino acids: CASKGTGKGYNEQFF. CDR3 DNA sequence: TGTGCCAGCAAAGGGACAGGGAAGGGGTACAATGAGCAGTTCTTC.

Only a few counts were recorded for this clone. This sequence joins TRBV4-1 and TRBJ2-2, with 11 nucleotides matching TRBD2. This CDR3 comprises 17 residues. Germline V gene sequence: CDR1 MGHRA, CDR2 YSYEKL. V was pared by 0 bases and J by 8 bases, with 8 bases of the junction left unmatched. CDR3 region: CASSQDLAGGPQGELFF. CDR3 coding DNA: TGCGCCAGCAGCCAAGACTTAGCGGGAGGGCCGCAGGGGGAGCTGTTTTTT.

The gene calls are TRBV2 and TRBJ1-5, with TRBD1 identical over 7 bases. The V gene's germline CDR1 is SNHLY and CDR2 FYNNEI. J gave up 4 bases and V 4 bases, and 1 base lay outside the gene matches. This CDR3 comprises 13 residues. In nucleotides, the CDR3 is TGTGCCAGCAGTGCCAGGGGGAATCAGCCCCAGCATTTT. This sequence encodes CASSARGNQPQHF.

This rearrangement joins TRBV7-8 to TRBJ2-7; D gene unclear. V lost 4 bases, J lost 6 bases, and 16 bases lay in between. CDR1 and CDR2 (germline): SGHVS, FQNEAQ. This CDR3 region has 14 residues. The DNA for the CDR3 is TGTGCCAGCAGCTGGGTGAAAGAAGGGCTCGAGCAGTACGTC. This encodes CASSWVKEGLEQYV.

V usage is TRBV12-3 or TRBV12-4 and J usage is TRBJ1-1; D unresolved. Trimming took off 5 bases at V and 4 bases at J, with 11 bases between the two ends. This CDR3 comprises 13 residues. The CDR3 protein is CASSLGVTTEAFF. The CDR3 region has the DNA TGTGCCAGCAGTCTTGGGGTTACCACTGAAGCTTTCTTT.

The chain is built from TRBV28 and TRBJ2-7, with TRBD2 matching 8 bases. Germline lookup yields CDR1 MDHEN and CDR2 SYDVKM. The CDR3 contains 16 residues. The J segment lost 2 bases and the V segment lost 0 bases, leaving 6 bases of the junction unmatched. Here the CDR3 DNA reads TGTGCCAGCAGTTTATGGACTAGCGCCTTTACCTACGAGCAGTACTTC. This translates into CASSLWTSAFTYEQYF.

The chain joins TRBV27 to TRBJ2-1; D is unclear. With 1 base removed from V and 4 bases from J, the gap between germline ends came to 11 bases. Germline CDR1 reads MNHEY; CDR2 reads SMNVEV (reference sequence). This CDR3 is built from 15 residues. CDR3 DNA sequence: TGTGCCAGCAGTTTATGGCCAGCGCGTTACAATGAGCAGTTCTTC. It specifies CASSLWPARYNEQFF.

This chain joins TRBV7-9 and TRBJ2-1; 8 bases line up with TRBD2. The CDR3 runs to 18 residues. Germline V lookup: CDR1 SEHNR, CDR2 FQNEAQ (reference sequence). The junction had 12 bases not matched to a gene; V was cut back by 5 bases and J by 0 bases. This CDR3 reads CASSRGASGRSSYNEQFF. The CDR3 DNA is TGTGCCAGCAGCCGGGGGGCTAGCGGGCGTAGCTCCTACAATGAGCAGTTCTTC. The variable domain in full, with the rest retrieved from reference TRBV7-9 and TRBJ2-1, is DTGVSQNPRHKITKRGQNVTFRCDPISEHNRLYWYRQTLGQGPEFLTYFQNEAQLEKSRLLSDRFSAERPKGSFSTLEIQRTEQGDSAMYLCASSRGASGRSSYNEQFFGPGTRLTVL.

This chain's CDR3 is CASSENLGLADYEQYV. The CDR3 DNA reads TGCGCCAGCAGTGAGAACTTAGGACTAGCGGATTACGAGCAGTACGTC. The J gene is TRBJ2-7, the V gene TRBV10-2; 10 bases are shared with TRBD2. Germline CDR1 and CDR2: WSHSY and SAAADI. The CDR3 is 16 amino acids. After removal of 2 bases from V and 4 bases from J, the junction contained 8 bases not matched to a gene.

The chain carries TRBV25-1 and TRBJ2-7; 11 bases align to TRBD2. CDR3 size: 18 residues. The trim removed 10 bases at V and 0 bases at J, leaving 17 bases unmatched. Germline assignment: CDR1 MGHDK and CDR2 SYGVNS. In DNA form, the CDR3 reads TGTGCCACCCTTCCTCAGGTGGTAGCGGGAGGGCCCTCCTACGAGCAGTACTTC. It translates to CATLPQVVAGGPSYEQYF.

This chain connects TRBV28 to TRBJ2-7; TRBD1 is a possible D gene (5 bases). This CDR3 contains 15 residues. V dropped 6 bases and J dropped 0 bases, with 15 bases sitting between them. Germline CDR1 MDHEN, CDR2 SYDVKM. CDR3 sequence reads: CASRKHRTHSYEQYF. The DNA for the CDR3 is TGTGCCAGCAGAAAACACAGGACCCACTCCTACGAGCAGTACTTC.

The chain combines TRBV3-1 (or the pseudogene TRBV3-2) with TRBJ2-2, with a tentative D call TRBD2 (6 bases). Germline CDR1 and CDR2: LGHDT and YNNKEL (reference sequence). This CDR3 region has 17 residues. V was trimmed by 0 bases and J by 6 bases, leaving 17 bases between them. The CDR3 nucleotides are TGTGCCAGCAGCCAAGATCGGCGCGGGATCGGTTCCGGGGAGCTGTTTTTT. Translated, it gives CASSQDRRGIGSGELFF.

The V and J genes are TRBV9 and TRBJ2-2, with 10 nucleotides matching TRBD2. CDR1 SGDLS and CDR2 YYNGEE come from the germline V gene. With 3 bases clipped from V and 0 bases from J, the junction kept 11 bases outside the gene matches. The CDR3 is 19 residues long. The CDR3 DNA reads TGTGCCAGCAGCGCCAAGTGGGGTAGCGGGGGGACGAACACCGGGGAGCTGTTTTTT. Amino acids: CASSAKWGSGGTNTGELFF.

The chain is built from TRBV11-2 and TRBJ2-3; tentatively, D is TRBD1 (5 bases). Germline lookup yields CDR1 SGHAT and CDR2 FQNNGV. Trimming took off 5 bases at V and 0 bases at J, with 15 bases between the two ends. The CDR3 has 16 amino acids. The CDR3 nucleotides are TGTGCCAGCAGCCGTAGGGGATTTACTAGCACAGATACGCAGTATTTT. Translated, it gives CASSRRGFTSTDTQYF.

This chain links TRBV28 with TRBJ1-1; TRBD1 might be the D (6 bases). CDR1 is MDHEN and CDR2 is SYDVKM in the germline V gene. The CDR3 has 13 amino acids. The V and J ends lost 4 bases and 10 bases respectively, with 16 bases between them. DNA for the CDR3: TGTGCCAGCAGTTCATACAGGGTTCATGGAGCTTTCTTT. Translated, it gives CASSSYRVHGAFF.

The chain couples TRBV2 to TRBJ1-5; 10 positions agree with TRBD1. Germline CDR1 reads SNHLY; CDR2 reads FYNNEI. V lost 8 bases to trimming and J lost 5 bases; unmatched junction nucleotides: 6. The CDR3 has 14 residues. The CDR3 sequence: CASLLGQGDQPQHF. The DNA for the CDR3 is TGTGCCAGCCTACTAGGACAGGGGGATCAGCCCCAGCATTTT.

V gene TRBV24-1 combines with J gene TRBJ1-2; D is unresolved. V lost 2 bases, J lost 4 bases, and 10 bases lay in between. This CDR3 is 14 amino acids long. Per germline, CDR1 KGHDR and CDR2 SFDVKD. CDR3 in DNA: TGTGCCACCAGTGATTCAAAAGGGTTCTATGGCTACACCTTC. This translates into CATSDSKGFYGYTF.